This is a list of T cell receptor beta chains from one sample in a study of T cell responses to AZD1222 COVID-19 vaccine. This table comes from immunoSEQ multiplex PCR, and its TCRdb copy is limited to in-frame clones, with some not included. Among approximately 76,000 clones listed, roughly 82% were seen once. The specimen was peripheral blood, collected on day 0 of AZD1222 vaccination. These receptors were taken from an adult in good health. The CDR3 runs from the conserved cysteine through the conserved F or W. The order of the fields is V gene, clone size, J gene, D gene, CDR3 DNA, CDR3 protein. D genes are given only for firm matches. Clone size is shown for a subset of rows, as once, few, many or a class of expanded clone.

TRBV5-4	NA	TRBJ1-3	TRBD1	TGTGCCAGCAGCTTGGCGAGGGACAGAACTAACTCTGGAAACACCATATATTTT	CASSLARDRTNSGNTIYF
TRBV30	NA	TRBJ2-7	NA	TGTGCCTGGAGGCCGAAGAAGGGATCCTACGAGCAGTACTTC	CAWRPKKGSYEQYF
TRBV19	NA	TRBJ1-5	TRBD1	TGTGCCAGTAGTATAAAGGGGGCCGGTCAGCCCCAGCATTTT	CASSIKGAGQPQHF
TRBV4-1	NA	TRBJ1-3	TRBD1	TGCGCCAGCAGCCCCAGACAGGGGGCTGGAAACACCATATATTTT	CASSPRQGAGNTIYF
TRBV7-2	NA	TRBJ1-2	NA	TGTGCCAGCTCTCCCGGATTAGCTAACTATGGCTACACCTTC	CASSPGLANYGYTF
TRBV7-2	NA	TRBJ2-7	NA	TGTGCCAGCAGCTTAGAGGGTGCAAATGTGCAGTACTTC	CASSLEGANVQYF
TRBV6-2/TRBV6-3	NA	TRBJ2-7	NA	TGTGCCAGCAGTTACTCGACCCAGGGAAGCTCCTACGAGCAGTACTTC	CASSYSTQGSSYEQYF
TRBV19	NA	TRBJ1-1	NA	TGTGCCAGTAGTCTTCGGGGGACCACTGAAGCTTTCTTT	CASSLRGTTEAFF
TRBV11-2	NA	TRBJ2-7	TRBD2	TGTGCCAGCAGCTTCCTCAGTGCGGGGGGACTCTACGAGCAGTACTTC	CASSFLSAGGLYEQYF
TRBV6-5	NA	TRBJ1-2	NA	TGTGCCAGCAGAACTTTGGAATATGGCTACACCTTC	CASRTLEYGYTF
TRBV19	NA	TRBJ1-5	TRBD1	TGTGCCAGTAGTATTGGCGGGACAGGGATCAATCAGCCCCAGCATTTT	CASSIGGTGINQPQHF
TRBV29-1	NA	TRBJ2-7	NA	TGCAGCGTTGTGACAGAATCCTACGAGCAGTACTTC	CSVVTESYEQYF
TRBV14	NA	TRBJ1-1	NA	TGTGCCAGCAGCCCCAGCCCGAACACTGAAGCTTTCTTT	CASSPSPNTEAFF
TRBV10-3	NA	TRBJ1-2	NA	TGTGCCATCAGTGAGTCTCCGCCGTCAGGGGTCTATGGCTACACCTTC	CAISESPPSGVYGYTF
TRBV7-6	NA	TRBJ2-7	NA	TGTGCCAGCAGCTTCAGGGACGGGACCTACGAGCAGTACTTC	CASSFRDGTYEQYF
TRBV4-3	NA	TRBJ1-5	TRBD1	TGCGCCAGCAGCCAAGACGGACAGGGGTATCAGCCCCAGCATTTT	CASSQDGQGYQPQHF
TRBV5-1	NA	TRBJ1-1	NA	TGCGCCAGCAGCTTGGCGGGGGCGTACGCTGAAGCTTTCTTT	CASSLAGAYAEAFF
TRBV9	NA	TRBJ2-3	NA	TGTGCCAGCAGCGTAGAGGGGGGGCGTACGCAGTATTTT	CASSVEGGRTQYF
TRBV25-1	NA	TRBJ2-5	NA	TGTGCCAGCAGTGAATATTTGGGTGACCAAGAGACCCAGTACTTC	CASSEYLGDQETQYF
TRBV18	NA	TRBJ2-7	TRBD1	TGTGCCAGCTCACCACCTCGGACAGGTTTAGGGTCGAAATACGAGCAGTACTTC	CASSPPRTGLGSKYEQYF
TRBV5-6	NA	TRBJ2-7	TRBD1	TGTGCCAGCAGCCCCGGGACAGGGGCCTACGAGCAGTACTTC	CASSPGTGAYEQYF
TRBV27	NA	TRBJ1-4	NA	TGTGCCATTCCACCCGGCGGGGGGCCAGGGGATGAAAAACTGTTTTTT	CAIPPGGGPGDEKLFF
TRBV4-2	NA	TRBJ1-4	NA	TGTGCCAGCAGCTCTACACACAGTGCAACTAATGAAAAACTGTTTTTT	CASSSTHSATNEKLFF
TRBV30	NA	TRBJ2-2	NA	TGTGCCTGGAGTGTACAGCGCACCAACACCGGGGAGCTGTTTTTT	CAWSVQRTNTGELFF
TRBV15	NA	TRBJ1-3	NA	TGTGCCACCAGCAGTGCAGGGGCTACCTCCGGAAACACCATATATTTT	CATSSAGATSGNTIYF
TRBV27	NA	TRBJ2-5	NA	TGTGCCAGCAGTTTCGGAGGATTGTACCAAGAGACCCAGTACTTC	CASSFGGLYQETQYF
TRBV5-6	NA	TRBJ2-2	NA	TGTGCCAGCAGCTTGGTGGGGCGGAGCGCCGGGGAGCTGTTTTTT	CASSLVGRSAGELFF
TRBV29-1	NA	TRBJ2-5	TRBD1	TGCAGCGTTATGGATCCCGGACAGGGGGCTGCGGAGACCCAGTACTTC	CSVMDPGQGAAETQYF
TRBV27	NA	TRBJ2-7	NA	TGTGCCAGCAGTTCCTCAGGGGCTCCTCTCGAGCAGTACTTC	CASSSSGAPLEQYF
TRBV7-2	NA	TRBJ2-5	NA	TGTGCCAGCAGGGGGAACCAAGAGACCCAGTACTTC	CASRGNQETQYF
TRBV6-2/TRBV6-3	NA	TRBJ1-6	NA	TGTGCCAGCAGTTCGGGATATGATTCACCCCTCCACTTT	CASSSGYDSPLHF
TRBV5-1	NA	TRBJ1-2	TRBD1	TGCGCCAGCAGCCTAAGTGCAGGGGGCGCGGGAGGCTACACCTTC	CASSLSAGGAGGYTF
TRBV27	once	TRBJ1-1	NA	TGTGCCAGCAGTTCCCTGGGTCGGGGGAACACTGAAGCTTTCTTT	CASSSLGRGNTEAFF